This record concerns one TCR beta chain sequence. No antigen is known for it. The junction departs from germline at one end; a sequencing error may be responsible. The length of the CDR3 is 14 residues. Germline V CDR1 and CDR2: WSHSY, SAAADI. TCRdb independently ran MiXCR on the RT-PCR reads; one entry per CDR3 protein. The sample contains 700,000 to 900,000 distinct CDR3 sequences, 21% of which appear only once. These data are taken from a study of response to subunit inactivated influenza vaccine. Study-level points and caveats: Each seasonal flu vaccination may recruit only limited new T cells, authors suggested.

V and J are TRBV10-2 and TRBJ2-5; 8 bases fit TRBD1. Material: PBMCs from blood, obtained roughly 5 days after vaccination. This TCR came from a man in his fifties or sixties who received an inactivated influenza vaccine. For the CDR3, the DNA is TGCGCCAGCAATAGACAGGGGCGGATGGAACCCAGGGACTTC. Encoded protein: CASNRQGRMEPRDF.